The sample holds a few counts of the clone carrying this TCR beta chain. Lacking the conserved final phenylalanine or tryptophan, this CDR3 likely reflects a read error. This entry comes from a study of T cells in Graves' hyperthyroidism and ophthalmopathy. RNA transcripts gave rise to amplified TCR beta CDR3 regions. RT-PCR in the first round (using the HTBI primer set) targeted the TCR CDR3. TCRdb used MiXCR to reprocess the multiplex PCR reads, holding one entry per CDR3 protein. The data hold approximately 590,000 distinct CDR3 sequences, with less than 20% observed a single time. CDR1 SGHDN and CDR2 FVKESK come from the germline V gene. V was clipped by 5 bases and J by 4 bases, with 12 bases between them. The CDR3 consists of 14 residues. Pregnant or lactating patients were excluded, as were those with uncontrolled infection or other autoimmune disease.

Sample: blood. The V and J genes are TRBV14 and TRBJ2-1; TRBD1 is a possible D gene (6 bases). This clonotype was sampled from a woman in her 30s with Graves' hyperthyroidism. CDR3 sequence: CASSDGTSYNEQFL. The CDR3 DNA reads TGTGCCAGCAGCGATGGGACATCATACAATGAGCAGTTCCTC.